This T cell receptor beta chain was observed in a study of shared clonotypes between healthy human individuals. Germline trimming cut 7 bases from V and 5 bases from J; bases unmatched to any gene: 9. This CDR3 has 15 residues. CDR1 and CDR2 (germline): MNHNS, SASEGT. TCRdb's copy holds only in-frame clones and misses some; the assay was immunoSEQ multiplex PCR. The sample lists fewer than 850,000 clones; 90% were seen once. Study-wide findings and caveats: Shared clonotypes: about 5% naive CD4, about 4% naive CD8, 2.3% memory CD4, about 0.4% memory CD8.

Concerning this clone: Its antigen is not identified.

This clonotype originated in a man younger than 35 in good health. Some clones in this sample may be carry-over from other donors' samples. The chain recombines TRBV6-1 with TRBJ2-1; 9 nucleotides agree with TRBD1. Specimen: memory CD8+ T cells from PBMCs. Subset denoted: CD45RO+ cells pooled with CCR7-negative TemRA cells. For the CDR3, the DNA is TGTGCCAGCAATAACAGGGGGCCCAAAGACAATGAGCAGTTCTTC. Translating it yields CASNNRGPKDNEQFF.